These 18 T cell receptor beta chains came from one sample sequenced in a study of cytomegalovirus exposure and HLA in healthy donors. PCR amplification relied on 60 Vbeta primers (plus 13 Jbeta primers). The method was immunoSEQ multiplex PCR; TCRdb's version includes in-frame clones alone and lacks a portion of them. The table lists about 110,000 clones, about 80% of them singletons. The source material was PBMCs. The source is a woman in her sixties in good health and CMV-seropositive.

This rearrangement joins TRBV5-1 to TRBJ2-5; 12 positions match TRBD2. The CDR3 is 17 amino acids. CDR1 and CDR2 from the germline V gene are SGHRS and YFSETQ. J gave up 4 bases and V 0 bases, and 7 bases lay outside the gene matches. The chain's CDR3 is CASSLAASGGEGETQYF. CDR3 in DNA: TGCGCCAGCAGCTTGGCGGCTAGCGGGGGGGAAGGAGAGACCCAGTACTTC.

The J gene is TRBJ2-1, the V gene TRBV4-1; 7 bases are a match to TRBD2. Germline V gene sequence: CDR1 MGHRA, CDR2 YSYEKL. The CDR3 is 15 residues long. Trimming cost V 8 bases and J 10 bases; bases outside gene matches: 17. The chain's CDR3 is CASASDGRRGGEQFF. CDR3 nucleotides: TGCGCCAGCGCCTCCGACGGGAGGAGGGGAGGGGAGCAGTTCTTC.

The V call is TRBV28, the J call TRBJ2-4, with 7 nucleotides matching TRBD2. Per the germline V gene, CDR1 is MDHEN and CDR2 is SYDVKM. The CDR3 has 12 amino acids. J was trimmed by 14 bases and V by 5 bases; bases with no gene match: 9. The CDR3 reads CASSPSGGGEYF. The CDR3, as DNA: TGTGCCAGCAGTCCATCGGGGGGAGGAGAGTACTTC.

This chain connects TRBV11-3 to TRBJ2-3; 13 positions agree with TRBD2. Germline assignment: CDR1 SGHNT and CDR2 YENEEA. This CDR3 comprises 16 residues. The trim removed 6 bases at V and 3 bases at J, leaving 6 bases unmatched. CDR3 protein: CASRRGTSGITDTQYF. The CDR3, as DNA: TGTGCCAGCAGACGAGGGACTAGCGGGATAACAGATACGCAGTATTTT.

CDR3 nucleotide sequence: TGTGCCTCATACTCAAACTATGGCTACACCTTC. This gives the protein CASYSNYGYTF. The J gene is TRBJ1-2, the V gene TRBV28; D is undetermined. The length of the CDR3 is 11 residues. Germline-derived CDR1 and CDR2 are MDHEN and SYDVKM. The germline V and J ends were trimmed by 11 bases and 2 bases, with 9 bases remaining between them.

V is TRBV5-4 and J is TRBJ1-2; D gene uncertain. The germline V and J ends were trimmed by 4 bases and 8 bases, with 27 bases remaining between them. This CDR3 spans 17 amino acids. The germline gives CDR1 SGHNT, CDR2 YYREEE (reference sequence). In nucleotides, the CDR3 is TGTGCCAGCAGCATCCCCGGAAGGCTAGCGGGGATCGGGGGCTACACCTTC. This encodes CASSIPGRLAGIGGYTF.

This clone came up a few times. J is TRBJ2-3 and V is TRBV6-5; TRBD2 agrees at 7 bases. Trimming took 7 bases from V and 0 from J; bases not matched to a gene: 4. This CDR3 contains 14 residues. Per germline, CDR1 MNHEY and CDR2 SVGAGI. CDR3 amino acids: CASTPGLSTDTQYF. CDR3 in DNA: TGTGCCAGCACCCCGGGACTAAGCACAGATACGCAGTATTTT.

This chain joins TRBV5-4 and TRBJ2-3; 8 bases agree with TRBD2. CDR3 length equals 16 residues. CDR1 is SGHNT, CDR2 YYREEE, per germline (reference sequence). With 4 bases clipped from V and 6 bases from J, the junction kept 13 bases outside the gene matches. CDR3 coding DNA: TGTGCCAGCAGCCCTACTAGCGGAGGTTTGTTCGATACGCAGTATTTT. Encoded protein: CASSPTSGGLFDTQYF.

This chain links TRBV6-5 with TRBJ2-5; a weak D match, TRBD1 (5 bases). TRBJ2-7 matches the DNA end more closely, so the J call is doubtful. Germline V gives CDR1 MNHEY, CDR2 SVGAGI. The CDR3 has 15 amino acids. CDR3 in amino acids: CASSYMWQGGYEQYF. The CDR3 DNA sequence: TGTGCCAGCAGTTACATGTGGCAGGGTGGATACGAGCAGTACTTC.

The genes are TRBV30 and TRBJ1-2, with 8 nucleotides matching TRBD1. The CDR3 contains 14 residues. J was trimmed by 1 base and V by 3 bases; bases with no gene match: 4. Germline V CDR1 and CDR2: GTSNPN, SVGIG (reference sequence). CDR3 nucleotide sequence: TGTGCCTGGAGCCGGACAGGGAATAACTATGGCTACACCTTC. It codes for CAWSRTGNNYGYTF.

The CDR3 DNA is TGCGCCAGCAGCAACGGACTAGCCGTTAATGAAAAACTGTTTTTT. Amino acid sequence: CASSNGLAVNEKLFF. This chain uses TRBV5-1 with TRBJ1-4; D remains unclear. Trimming shortened V by 4 bases and J by 4 bases, and 14 bases separated the two germline ends. The CDR3 runs to 15 residues. The germline gives CDR1 SGHRS, CDR2 YFSETQ.

The chain combines TRBV4-1 with TRBJ2-7, with 16 bases fitting TRBD2. The CDR3 covers 17 residues. The germline V gene encodes CDR1 MGHRA and CDR2 YSYEKL. Trimming cost V 0 bases and J 2 bases; bases outside gene matches: 1. DNA of the CDR3: TGCGCCAGCAGCCAAGAGGGACTAGCGGGAGGGGCCTACGAGCAGTACTTC. Translating gives CASSQEGLAGGAYEQYF.

This chain uses TRBV4-2 with TRBJ2-5; possibly TRBD2 for D (7 bases). The germline V and J ends were trimmed by 0 bases and 1 base, with 12 bases remaining between them. Germline V CDR1 and CDR2: LGHNA, YNFKEQ. This CDR3 is 16 amino acids long. The CDR3 coding sequence is TGTGCCAGCAGCCAAGAGGGGGGGGCAGTCCAAGAGACCCAGTACTTC. Translation gives CASSQEGGAVQETQYF.

The chain recombines TRBV25-1 with TRBJ2-5; 9 bases fit TRBD1. The better agreement between TRBJ2-7 and the DNA end casts doubt on the J call. The germline CDR1 and CDR2 sequences are MGHDK and SYGVNS. The CDR3 spans 14 residues. The CDR3: CASSGWTGVSEQYF. CDR3 in DNA: TGTGCCAGCAGTGGTTGGACAGGGGTAAGCGAGCAGTACTTC.

V and J are TRBV28 and TRBJ2-3, with TRBD1 matching over 7 bases. CDR1 and CDR2 from the germline V gene are MDHEN and SYDVKM. CDR3 size: 13 residues. After removal of 8 bases from V and 3 bases from J, the junction contained 5 bases not matched to a gene. Written as DNA, the CDR3 is TGTGCCAGCTACGGCAGGGGGACAGATACGCAGTATTTT. Protein product: CASYGRGTDTQYF. Full variable domain (rest looked up from reference TRBV28 and TRBJ2-3): DVKVTQSSRYLVKRTGEKVFLECVQDMDHENMFWYRQDPGLGLRLIYFSYDVKMKEKGDIPEGYSVSREKKERFSLILESASTNQTSMYLCASYGRGTDTQYFGPGTRLTVL.

CDR3 coding DNA: TGTGCCACCAGCAGGGAGTGGAATCAGCCCCAGCATTTT. This encodes CATSREWNQPQHF. The rearrangement uses TRBV15 and TRBJ1-5; the D is unclear. The CDR3 has 13 residues. From germline, CDR1 is LNHNV and CDR2 YYDKDF (reference sequence). V dropped 3 bases and J dropped 4 bases, with 7 bases sitting between them.

The V and J genes are TRBV28 and TRBJ2-4; the D gene is possibly TRBD1 (7 bases). This CDR3 spans 14 amino acids. V was cut by 6 bases and J by 1 base, with 10 bases left in between. Per the germline V gene, CDR1 is MDHEN and CDR2 is SYDVKM. The CDR3 nucleotides read TGTGCCAGCAGATCAGGGGGGGCCAAAAACATTCAGTACTTC. Translated: CASRSGGAKNIQYF.

The V call is TRBV19, the J call TRBJ1-4; TRBD1 aligns across 9 bases. The CDR3 is made up of 13 amino acids. CDR1 and CDR2 from the germline V gene are LNHDA and SQIVND (reference sequence). Unmatched junction bases numbered 7, after V lost 9 bases and J lost 8 bases. The CDR3 sequence is CASRDRVIEKLFF. The CDR3 DNA reads as TGTGCCAGCCGGGACAGGGTCATAGAAAAACTGTTTTTT.